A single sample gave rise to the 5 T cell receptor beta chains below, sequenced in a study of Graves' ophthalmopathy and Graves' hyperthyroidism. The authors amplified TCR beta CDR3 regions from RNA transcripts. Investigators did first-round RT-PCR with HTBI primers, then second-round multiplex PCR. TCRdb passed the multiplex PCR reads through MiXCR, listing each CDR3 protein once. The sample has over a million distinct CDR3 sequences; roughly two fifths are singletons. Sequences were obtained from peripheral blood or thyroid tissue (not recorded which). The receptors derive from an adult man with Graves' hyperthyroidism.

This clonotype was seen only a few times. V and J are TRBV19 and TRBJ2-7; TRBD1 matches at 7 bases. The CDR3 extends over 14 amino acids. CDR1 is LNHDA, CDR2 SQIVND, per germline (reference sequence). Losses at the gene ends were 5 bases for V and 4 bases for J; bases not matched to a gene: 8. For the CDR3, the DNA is TGTGCCAGTAGTTACCGGGACAGCCCTTACGAGCAGTACTTC. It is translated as CASSYRDSPYEQYF.

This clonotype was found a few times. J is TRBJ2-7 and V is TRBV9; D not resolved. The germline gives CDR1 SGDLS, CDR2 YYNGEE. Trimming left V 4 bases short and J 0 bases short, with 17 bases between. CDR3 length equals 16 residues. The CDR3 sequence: CASSNLPTASSYEQYF. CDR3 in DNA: TGTGCCAGCAGCAACCTCCCGACGGCAAGCTCCTACGAGCAGTACTTC.

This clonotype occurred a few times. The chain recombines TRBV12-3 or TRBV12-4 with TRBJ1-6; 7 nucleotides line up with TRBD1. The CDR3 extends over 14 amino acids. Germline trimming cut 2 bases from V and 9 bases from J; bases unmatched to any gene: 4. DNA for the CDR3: TGTGCCAGCAGTTTATCGGCAGGGGGTTCACCCCTCCACTTT. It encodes CASSLSAGGSPLHF.

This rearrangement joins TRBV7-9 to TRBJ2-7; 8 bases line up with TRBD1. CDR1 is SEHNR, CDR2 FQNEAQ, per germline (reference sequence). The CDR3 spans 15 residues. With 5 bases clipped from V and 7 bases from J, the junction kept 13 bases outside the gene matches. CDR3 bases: TGTGCCAGCAGCGATAATCGACAGGGGACGGGGGAGCAGTACTTC. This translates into CASSDNRQGTGEQYF.

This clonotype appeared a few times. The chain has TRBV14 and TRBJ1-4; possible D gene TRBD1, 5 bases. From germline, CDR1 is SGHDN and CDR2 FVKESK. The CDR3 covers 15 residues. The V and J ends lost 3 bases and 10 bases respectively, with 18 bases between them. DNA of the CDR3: TGTGCCAGCAGCCACCCTAGCGGGGCAGTGGGAAAACTGTTTTTT. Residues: CASSHPSGAVGKLFF.